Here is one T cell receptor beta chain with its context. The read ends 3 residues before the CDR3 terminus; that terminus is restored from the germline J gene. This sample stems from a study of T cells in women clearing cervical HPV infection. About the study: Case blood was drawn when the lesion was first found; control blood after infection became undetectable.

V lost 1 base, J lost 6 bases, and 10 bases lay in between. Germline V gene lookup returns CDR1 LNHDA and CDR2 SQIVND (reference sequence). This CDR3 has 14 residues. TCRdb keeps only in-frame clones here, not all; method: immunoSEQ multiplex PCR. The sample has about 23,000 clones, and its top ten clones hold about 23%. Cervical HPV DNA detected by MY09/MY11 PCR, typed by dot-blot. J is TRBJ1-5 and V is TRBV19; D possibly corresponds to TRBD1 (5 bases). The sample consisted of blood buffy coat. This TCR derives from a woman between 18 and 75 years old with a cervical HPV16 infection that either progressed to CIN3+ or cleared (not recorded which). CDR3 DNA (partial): TGTGCCAGTAGTATAGTAGAGGGGAGTCAGCCC. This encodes CASSIVEGSQP. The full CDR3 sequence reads CASSIVEGSQPQHF.